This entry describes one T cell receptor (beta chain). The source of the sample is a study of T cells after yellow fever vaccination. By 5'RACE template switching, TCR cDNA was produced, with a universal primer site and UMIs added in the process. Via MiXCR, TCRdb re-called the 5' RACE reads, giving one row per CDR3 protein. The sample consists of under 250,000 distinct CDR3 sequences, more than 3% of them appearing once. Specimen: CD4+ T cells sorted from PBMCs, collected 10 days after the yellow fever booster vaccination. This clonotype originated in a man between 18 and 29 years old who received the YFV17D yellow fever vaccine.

The DNA for the CDR3 is TGTGCCAGCAGTTACAGGGTACAGAATGAGCAGTTCTTC. Residues: CASSYRVQNEQFF. The rearrangement links TRBV6-6 to TRBJ2-1, with unresolved D. CDR3 length equals 13 residues. The germline CDR1 and CDR2 sequences are MNHNY and SVGAGI (reference sequence). The V end lost 2 bases, the J end lost 7 bases, and 9 bases lay between the germline ends.